This passage covers 7 T cell receptor beta chains from one sample sequenced in a study of T cell repertoires in cytomegalovirus infection. TCRdb fed the reads into MiXCR, producing one record per CDR3 protein. This sample has around 290,000 distinct CDR3 sequences, with about 25% found just once. Material for sequencing was PBMCs. The receptors stem from a human donor in good health (CMV status not recorded). Some clones in this sample may be carry-over from other donors' samples.

This rearrangement joins TRBV11-2 to TRBJ1-4; 10 bases are a match to TRBD1. The CDR3 is made up of 16 amino acids. V was clipped by 3 bases and J by 7 bases; unmatched bases: 8. Germline loops: CDR1 SGHAT, CDR2 FQNNGV. DNA of the CDR3: TGTGCCAGCAGCTTGGGTGCCGGGACAGGGGTTGAAAAACTGTTTTTT. Its translation: CASSLGAGTGVEKLFF.

The chain carries TRBV11-3 and TRBJ2-1; D perhaps matches TRBD2 (6 bases). This CDR3 has 16 residues. Germline lookup yields CDR1 SGHNT and CDR2 YENEEA. V shed 1 base and J shed 2 bases, with 12 bases lying between them. CDR3 DNA: TGTGCCAGCAGCTTAGGAGGAGCGGGCACCTACAATGAGCAGTTCTTC. Amino acid sequence: CASSLGGAGTYNEQFF. Together with reference TRBV11-3 and TRBJ2-1, the CDR3 gives the full variable domain: EAGVVQSPRYKIIEKKQPVAFWCNPISGHNTLYWYLQNLGQGPELLIRYENEEAVDDSQLPKDRFSAERLKGVDSTLKIQPAELGDSAVYLCASSLGGAGTYNEQFFGPGTRLTVL.

The CDR3 region is CASSPRLAGTYEQYF. CDR3 DNA: TGTGCCAGCAGTCCTCGACTAGCGGGAACCTACGAGCAGTACTTC. This sequence joins TRBV28 and TRBJ2-7; 11 nucleotides line up with TRBD2. J gave up 2 bases and V 5 bases, and 5 bases lay outside the gene matches. CDR1 MDHEN and CDR2 SYDVKM come from the germline V gene. The CDR3 totals 15 residues. Supplemented by reference TRBV28 and TRBJ2-7, the full variable domain reads DVKVTQSSRYLVKRTGEKVFLECVQDMDHENMFWYRQDPGLGLRLIYFSYDVKMKEKGDIPEGYSVSREKKERFSLILESASTNQTSMYLCASSPRLAGTYEQYFGPGTRLTVT.

This clonotype was recorded many times. The V and J genes are TRBV20-1 and TRBJ2-3, with 12 bases identical to TRBD2. Germline assignment: CDR1 DFQATT and CDR2 SNEGSKA (reference sequence). CDR3 length: 14 amino acids. The trim removed 5 bases at V and 0 bases at J, leaving 0 bases unmatched. CDR3 DNA sequence: TGCAGTGCTGGACTAGCGGGAAGCACAGATACGCAGTATTTT. It is translated as CSAGLAGSTDTQYF.

This clonotype has a count of ten or more. The rearrangement uses TRBV7-2 and TRBJ1-2, with D possibly being TRBD1 (6 bases). Trimming cost V 1 base and J 10 bases, with 13 bases left between them. In germline, CDR1 is SGHTA, CDR2 FQGNSA. This CDR3 has 13 amino acids. CDR3 in amino acids: CASSLGTDSPYTF. The CDR3 bases are TGTGCCAGCAGCTTAGGTACGGACAGTCCCTACACCTTC.

The chain joins TRBV10-3 to TRBJ2-7; 8 nucleotides match TRBD2. V shed 0 bases and J 2 bases; nucleotides not matched to a gene: 0. CDR1 and CDR2 (germline): ENHRY, SYGVKD. CDR3 length equals 14 residues. The CDR3 nucleotides read TGTGCCATCAGTGAGTCTAGCGGGACCTACGAGCAGTACTTC. It codes for CAISESSGTYEQYF.

At least ten counts were recorded for this clonotype. This chain joins TRBV25-1 and TRBJ2-1; 8 bases line up with TRBD1. With V trimmed by 3 bases and J by 6 bases, 7 bases remained unmatched. Looked up from germline, CDR1 is MGHDK and CDR2 is SYGVNS. The CDR3 contains 15 residues. The CDR3 sequence: CASSEDRVWGNEQFF. The CDR3 DNA follows: TGTGCCAGCAGTGAGGACAGGGTCTGGGGCAATGAGCAGTTCTTC.